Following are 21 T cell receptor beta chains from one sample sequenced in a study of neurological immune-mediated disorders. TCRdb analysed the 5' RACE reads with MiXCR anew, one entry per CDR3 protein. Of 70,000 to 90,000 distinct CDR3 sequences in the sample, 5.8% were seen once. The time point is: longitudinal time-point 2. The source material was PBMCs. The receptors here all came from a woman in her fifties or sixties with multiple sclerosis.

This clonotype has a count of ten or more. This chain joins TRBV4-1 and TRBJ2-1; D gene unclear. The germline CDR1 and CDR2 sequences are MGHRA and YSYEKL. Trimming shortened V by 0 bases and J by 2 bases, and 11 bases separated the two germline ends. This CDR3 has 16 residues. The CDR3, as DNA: TGCGCCAGCAGCCAAGATCGCAGTCCGCCCTACAATGAGCAGTTCTTC. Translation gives CASSQDRSPPYNEQFF.

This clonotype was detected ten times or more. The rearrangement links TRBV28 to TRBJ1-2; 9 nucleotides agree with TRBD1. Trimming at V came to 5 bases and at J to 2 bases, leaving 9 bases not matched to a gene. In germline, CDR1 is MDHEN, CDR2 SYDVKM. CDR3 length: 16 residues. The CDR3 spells CASSPHLGQGNYGYTF. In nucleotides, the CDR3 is TGTGCCAGCAGTCCGCACCTAGGACAGGGGAACTATGGCTACACCTTC.

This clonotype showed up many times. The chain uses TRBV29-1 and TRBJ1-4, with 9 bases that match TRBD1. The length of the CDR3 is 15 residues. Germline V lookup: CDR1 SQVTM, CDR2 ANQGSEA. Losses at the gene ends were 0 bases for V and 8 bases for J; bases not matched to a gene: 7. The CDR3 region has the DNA TGCAGCGTTGAAGATCGTGGCGGACAGGGGGAAAAACTGTTTTTT. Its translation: CSVEDRGGQGEKLFF.

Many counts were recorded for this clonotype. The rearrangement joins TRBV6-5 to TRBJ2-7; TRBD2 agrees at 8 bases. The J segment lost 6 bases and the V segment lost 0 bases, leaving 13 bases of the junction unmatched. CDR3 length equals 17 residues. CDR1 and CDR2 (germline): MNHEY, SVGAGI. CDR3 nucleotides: TGTGCCAGCAGTTACTCGTTTAACTTGGCGGGGGGCTTCGAGCAGTACTTC. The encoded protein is CASSYSFNLAGGFEQYF.

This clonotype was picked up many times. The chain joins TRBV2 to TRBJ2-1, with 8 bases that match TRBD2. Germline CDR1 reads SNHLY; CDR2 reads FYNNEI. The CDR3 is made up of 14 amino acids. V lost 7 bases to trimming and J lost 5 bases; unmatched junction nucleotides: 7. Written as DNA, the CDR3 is TGTGCCAGCAACGGCGGACTAGCCCACAATGAGCAGTTCTTC. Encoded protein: CASNGGLAHNEQFF. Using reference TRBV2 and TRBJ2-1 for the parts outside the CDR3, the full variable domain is EPEVTQTPSHQVTQMGQEVILRCVPISNHLYFYWYRQILGQKVEFLVSFYNNEISEKSEIFDDQFSVERPDGSNFTLKIRSTKLEDSAMYFCASNGGLAHNEQFFGPGTRLTVL.

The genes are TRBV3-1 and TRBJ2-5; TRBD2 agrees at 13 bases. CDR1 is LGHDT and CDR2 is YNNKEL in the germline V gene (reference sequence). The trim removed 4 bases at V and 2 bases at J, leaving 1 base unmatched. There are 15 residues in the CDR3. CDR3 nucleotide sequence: TGTGCCAGCAGCCCGACTAGCGGGGGGCAAGAGACCCAGTACTTC. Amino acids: CASSPTSGGQETQYF.

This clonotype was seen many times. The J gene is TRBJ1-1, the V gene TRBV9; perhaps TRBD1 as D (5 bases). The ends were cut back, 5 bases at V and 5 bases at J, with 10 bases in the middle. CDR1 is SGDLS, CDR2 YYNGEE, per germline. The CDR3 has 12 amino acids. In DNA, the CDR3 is TGTGCCAGCAGAGCTCAGGGTACTGAAGCTTTCTTT. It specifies CASRAQGTEAFF.

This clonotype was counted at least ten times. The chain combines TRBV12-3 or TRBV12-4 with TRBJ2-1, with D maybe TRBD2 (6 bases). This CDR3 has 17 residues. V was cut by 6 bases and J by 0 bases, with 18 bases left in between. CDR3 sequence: CASRPGGLLSSYNEQFF. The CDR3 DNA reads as TGTGCCAGCAGACCTGGGGGACTTCTCAGCTCCTACAATGAGCAGTTCTTC.

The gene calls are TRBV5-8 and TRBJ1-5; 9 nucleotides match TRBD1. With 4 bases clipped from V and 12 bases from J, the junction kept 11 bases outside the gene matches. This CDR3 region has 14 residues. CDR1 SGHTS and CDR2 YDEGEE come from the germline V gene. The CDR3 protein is CASSPGTGWRHQHF. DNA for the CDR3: TGTGCCAGCAGCCCGGGGACAGGGTGGAGGCACCAGCATTTT. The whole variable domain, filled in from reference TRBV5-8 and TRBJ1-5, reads EAGVTQSPTHLIKTRGQQATLRCSPISGHTSVYWYQQALGLGLQFLLWYDEGEERNRGNFPPRFSGRQFPNYSSELNVNALELEDSALYLCASSPGTGWRHQHFGDGTRLSIL.

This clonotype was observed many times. CDR3 DNA: TGTGCCAGCAGTGAAACGCAGGGCGCCGGGGAGCTGTTTTTT. Protein: CASSETQGAGELFF. This chain connects TRBV25-1 to TRBJ2-2; D possibly corresponds to TRBD1 (5 bases). The V gene lost 2 bases and the J gene lost 6 bases, with 10 bases spanning the gap. The CDR3 spans 14 residues. Germline CDR1 is MGHDK and CDR2 is SYGVNS. Together with reference TRBV25-1 and TRBJ2-2, the CDR3 gives the full variable domain: EADIYQTPRYLVIGTGKKITLECSQTMGHDKMYWYQQDPGMELHLIHYSYGVNSTEKGDLSSESTVSRIRTEHFPLTLESARPSHTSQYLCASSETQGAGELFFGEGSRLTVL.

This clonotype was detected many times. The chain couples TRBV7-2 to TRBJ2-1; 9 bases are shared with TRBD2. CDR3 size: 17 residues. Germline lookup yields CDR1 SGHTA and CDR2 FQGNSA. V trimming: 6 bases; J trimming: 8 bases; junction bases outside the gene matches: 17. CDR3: CASSRSIAGEGFYEQFF. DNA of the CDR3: TGTGCCAGCAGTCGATCAATAGCGGGGGAAGGTTTTTATGAGCAGTTCTTC.

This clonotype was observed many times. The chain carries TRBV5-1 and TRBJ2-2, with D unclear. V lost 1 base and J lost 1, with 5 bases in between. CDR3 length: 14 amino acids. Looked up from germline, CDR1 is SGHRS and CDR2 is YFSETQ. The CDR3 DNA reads TGCGCCAGCAGCTTGTCCGGGAACACCGGGGAGCTGTTTTTT. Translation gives CASSLSGNTGELFF.

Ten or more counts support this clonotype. The CDR3: CSADGANTGELFF. The CDR3 DNA reads TGCAGTGCTGACGGAGCGAACACCGGGGAGCTGTTTTTT. This rearrangement joins TRBV20-1 to TRBJ2-2; D ambiguous. V was cut by 5 bases and J by 0 bases, with 7 bases left in between. The CDR3 consists of 13 residues. CDR1 and CDR2 from the germline V gene are DFQATT and SNEGSKA (reference sequence).

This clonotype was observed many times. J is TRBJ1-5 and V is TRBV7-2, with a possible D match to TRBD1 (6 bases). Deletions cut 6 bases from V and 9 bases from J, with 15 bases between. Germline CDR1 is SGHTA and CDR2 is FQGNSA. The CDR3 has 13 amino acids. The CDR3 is CASRPGVLGPQHF. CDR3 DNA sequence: TGTGCCAGCAGACCAGGGGTTTTAGGGCCCCAGCATTTT.

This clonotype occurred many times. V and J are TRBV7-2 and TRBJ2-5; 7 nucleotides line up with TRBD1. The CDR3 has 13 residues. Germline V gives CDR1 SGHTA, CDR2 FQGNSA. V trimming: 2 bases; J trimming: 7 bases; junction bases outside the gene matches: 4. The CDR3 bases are TGTGCCAGCAGCTTAAGGGGACAGAGGACCCAGTACTTC. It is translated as CASSLRGQRTQYF.

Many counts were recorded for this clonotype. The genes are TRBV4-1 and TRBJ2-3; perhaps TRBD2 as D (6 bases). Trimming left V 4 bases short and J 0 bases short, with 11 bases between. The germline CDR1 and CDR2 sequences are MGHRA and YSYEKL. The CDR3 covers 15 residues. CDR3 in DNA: TGCGCCAGCAGCCTTCGGGACTCTAGCACAGATACGCAGTATTTT. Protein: CASSLRDSSTDTQYF.

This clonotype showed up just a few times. As DNA, the CDR3 is TGCGCCAGCAGCGCCGGACTGTGGGGGGACACTGAAGCTTTCTTT. Amino acids: CASSAGLWGDTEAFF. This chain connects TRBV5-1 to TRBJ1-1, with D perhaps matching TRBD1 (5 bases). CDR3 length: 15 residues. The germline gives CDR1 SGHRS, CDR2 YFSETQ. The germline V and J ends were trimmed by 4 bases and 3 bases, with 16 bases remaining between them.

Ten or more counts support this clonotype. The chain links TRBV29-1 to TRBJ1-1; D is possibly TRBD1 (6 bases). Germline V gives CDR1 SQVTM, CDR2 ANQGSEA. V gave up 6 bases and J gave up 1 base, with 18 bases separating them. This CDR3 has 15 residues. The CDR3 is CSVTRRGGQNTEAFF. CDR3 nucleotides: TGCAGCGTCACGAGGCGGGGGGGGCAGAACACTGAAGCTTTCTTT.

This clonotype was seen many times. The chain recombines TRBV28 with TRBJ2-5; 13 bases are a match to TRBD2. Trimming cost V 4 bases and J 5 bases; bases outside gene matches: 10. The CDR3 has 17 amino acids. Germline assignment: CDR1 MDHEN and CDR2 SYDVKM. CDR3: CASSSPGLAGAKETQYF. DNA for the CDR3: TGTGCCAGCAGTTCCCCCGGACTAGCGGGGGCGAAGGAGACCCAGTACTTC.

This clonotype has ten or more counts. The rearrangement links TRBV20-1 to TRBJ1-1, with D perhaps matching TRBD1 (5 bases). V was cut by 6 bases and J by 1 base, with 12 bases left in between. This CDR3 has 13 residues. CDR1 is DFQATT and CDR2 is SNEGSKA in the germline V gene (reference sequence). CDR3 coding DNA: TGCAGTGCCCGACGGGACTCGAACACTGAAGCTTTCTTT. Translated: CSARRDSNTEAFF.

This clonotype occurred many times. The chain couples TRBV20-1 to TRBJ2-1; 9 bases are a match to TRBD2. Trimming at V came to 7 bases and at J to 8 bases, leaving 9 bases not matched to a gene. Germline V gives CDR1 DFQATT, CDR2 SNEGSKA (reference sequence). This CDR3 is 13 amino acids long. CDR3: CSVVGTSPYEQFF. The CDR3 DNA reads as TGCAGTGTCGTAGGGACTAGCCCTTATGAGCAGTTCTTC.